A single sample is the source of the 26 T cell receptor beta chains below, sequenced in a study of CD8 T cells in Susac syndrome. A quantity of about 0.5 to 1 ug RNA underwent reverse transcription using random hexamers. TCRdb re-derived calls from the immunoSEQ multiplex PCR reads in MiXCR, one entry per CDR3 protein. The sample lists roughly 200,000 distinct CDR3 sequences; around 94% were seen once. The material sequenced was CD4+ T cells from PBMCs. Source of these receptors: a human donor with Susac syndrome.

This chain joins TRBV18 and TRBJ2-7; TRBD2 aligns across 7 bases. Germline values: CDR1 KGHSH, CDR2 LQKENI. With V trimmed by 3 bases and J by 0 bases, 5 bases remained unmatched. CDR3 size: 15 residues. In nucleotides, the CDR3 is TGTGCCAGCTCACCCAGCGGGGCGATCTCCTACGAGCAGTACTTC. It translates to CASSPSGAISYEQYF.

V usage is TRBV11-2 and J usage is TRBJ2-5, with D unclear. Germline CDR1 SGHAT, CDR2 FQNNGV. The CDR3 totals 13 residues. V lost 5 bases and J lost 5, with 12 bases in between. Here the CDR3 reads CASSPDVYETQYF. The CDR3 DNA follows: TGTGCCAGCAGCCCGGACGTGTACGAGACCCAGTACTTC.

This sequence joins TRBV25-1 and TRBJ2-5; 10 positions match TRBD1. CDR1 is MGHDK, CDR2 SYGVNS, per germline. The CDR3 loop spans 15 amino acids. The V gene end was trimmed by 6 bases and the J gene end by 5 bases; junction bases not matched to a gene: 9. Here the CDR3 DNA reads TGTGCCAGCAGCCCCGGGGACAGGGGTGGGGAGACCCAGTACTTC. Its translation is CASSPGDRGGETQYF.

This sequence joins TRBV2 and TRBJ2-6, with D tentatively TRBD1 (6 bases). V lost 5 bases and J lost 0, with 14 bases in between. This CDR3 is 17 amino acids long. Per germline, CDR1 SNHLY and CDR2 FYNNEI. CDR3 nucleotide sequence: TGTGCCAGCAGTCCCACAGGGTGGCACTCTGGGGCCAACGTCCTGACTTTC. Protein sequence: CASSPTGWHSGANVLTF.

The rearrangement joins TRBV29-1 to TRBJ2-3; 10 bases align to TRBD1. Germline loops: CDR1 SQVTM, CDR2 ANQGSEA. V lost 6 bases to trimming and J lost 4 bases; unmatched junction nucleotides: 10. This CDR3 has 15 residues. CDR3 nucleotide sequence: TGCAGCGTGGAACAGGACAGGGGGTATGCAGATACGCAGTATTTT. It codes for CSVEQDRGYADTQYF.

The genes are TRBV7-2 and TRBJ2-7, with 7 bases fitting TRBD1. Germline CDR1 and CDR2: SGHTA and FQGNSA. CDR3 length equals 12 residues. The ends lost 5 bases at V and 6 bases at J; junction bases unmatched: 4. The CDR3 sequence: CASSKDRTEQYF. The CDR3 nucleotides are TGTGCCAGCAGCAAGGACAGGACCGAGCAGTACTTC.

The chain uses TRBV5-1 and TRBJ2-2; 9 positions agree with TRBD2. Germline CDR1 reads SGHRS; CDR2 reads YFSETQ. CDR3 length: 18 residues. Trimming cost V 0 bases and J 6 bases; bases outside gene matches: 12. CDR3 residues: CASSLGQRGASWSGELFF. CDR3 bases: TGCGCCAGCAGCTTGGGTCAGCGGGGGGCCTCTTGGTCCGGGGAGCTGTTTTTT.

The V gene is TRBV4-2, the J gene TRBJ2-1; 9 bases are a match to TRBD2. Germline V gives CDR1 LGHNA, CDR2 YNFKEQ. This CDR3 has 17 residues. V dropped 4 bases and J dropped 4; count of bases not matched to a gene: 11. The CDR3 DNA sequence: TGTGCCAGCAGCCTAAGCGATCTAGCGGGGCCTTACAATGAGCAGTTCTTC. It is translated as CASSLSDLAGPYNEQFF.

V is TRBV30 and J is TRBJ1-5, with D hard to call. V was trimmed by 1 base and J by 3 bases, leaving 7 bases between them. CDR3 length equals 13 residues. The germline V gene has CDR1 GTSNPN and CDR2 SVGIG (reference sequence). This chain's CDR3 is CAWSEGINQPQHF. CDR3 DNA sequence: TGTGCCTGGAGTGAGGGAATCAATCAGCCCCAGCATTTT. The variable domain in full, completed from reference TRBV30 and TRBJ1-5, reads SQTIHQWPATLVQPVGSPLSLECTVEGTSNPNLYWYRQAAGRGLQLLFYSVGIGQISSEVPQNLSASRPQDRQFILSSKKLLLSDSGFYLCAWSEGINQPQHFGDGTRLSIL.

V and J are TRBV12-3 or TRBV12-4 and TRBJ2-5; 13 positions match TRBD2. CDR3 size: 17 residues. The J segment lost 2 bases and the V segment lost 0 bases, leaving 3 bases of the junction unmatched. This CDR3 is CASSLASGLAGQETQYF. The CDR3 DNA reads TGTGCCAGCAGTTTAGCGTCGGGACTAGCGGGACAAGAGACCCAGTACTTC.

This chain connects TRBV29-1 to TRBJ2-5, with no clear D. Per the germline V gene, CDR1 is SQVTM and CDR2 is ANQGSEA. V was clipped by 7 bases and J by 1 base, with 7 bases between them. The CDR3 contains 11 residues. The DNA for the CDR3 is TGCAGCGGCGGACCCCAAGAGACCCAGTACTTC. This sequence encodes CSGGPQETQYF. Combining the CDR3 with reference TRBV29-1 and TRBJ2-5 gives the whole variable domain SAVISQKPSRDICQRGTSLTIQCQVDSQVTMMFWYRQQPGQSLTLIATANQGSEATYESGFVIDKFPISRPNLTFSTLTVSNMSPEDSSIYLCSGGPQETQYFGPGTRLLVL.

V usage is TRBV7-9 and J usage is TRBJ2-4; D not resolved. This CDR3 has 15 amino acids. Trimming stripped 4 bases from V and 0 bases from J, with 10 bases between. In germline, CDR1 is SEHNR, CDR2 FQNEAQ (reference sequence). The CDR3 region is CASSSPWGAKNIQYF. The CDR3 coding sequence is TGTGCCAGCAGCTCCCCCTGGGGAGCCAAAAACATTCAGTACTTC.

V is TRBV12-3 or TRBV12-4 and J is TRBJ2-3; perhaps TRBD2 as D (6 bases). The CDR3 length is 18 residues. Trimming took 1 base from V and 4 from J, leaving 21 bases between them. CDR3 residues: CASSLGDSSLRGADTQYF. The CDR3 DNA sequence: TGTGCCAGCAGTTTAGGGGACTCTAGCCTTAGAGGGGCAGATACGCAGTATTTT.

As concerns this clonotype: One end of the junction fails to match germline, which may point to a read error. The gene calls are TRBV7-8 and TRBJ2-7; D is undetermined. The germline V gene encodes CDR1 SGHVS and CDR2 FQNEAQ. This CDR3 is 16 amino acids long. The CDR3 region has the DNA TGTGCCAGCAGCTTAGCGATCCCAGGCAGGTCCTCCGAGCAGTACTTC. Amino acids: CASSLAIPGRSSEQYF. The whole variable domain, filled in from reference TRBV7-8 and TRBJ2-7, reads GAGVSQSPRYKVAKRGQDVALRCDPISGHVSLFWYQQALGQGPEFLTYFQNEAQLDKSGLPSDRFFAERPEGSVSTLKIQRTQQEDSAVYLCASSLAIPGRSSEQYFGPGTRLTVT.

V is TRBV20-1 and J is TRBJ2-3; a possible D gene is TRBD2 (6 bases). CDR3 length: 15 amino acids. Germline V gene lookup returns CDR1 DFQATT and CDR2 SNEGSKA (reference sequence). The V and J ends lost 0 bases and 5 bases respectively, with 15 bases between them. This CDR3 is CSARDLLRRGDTQYF. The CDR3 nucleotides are TGCAGTGCTAGAGATCTCCTCCGGAGGGGAGATACGCAGTATTTT.

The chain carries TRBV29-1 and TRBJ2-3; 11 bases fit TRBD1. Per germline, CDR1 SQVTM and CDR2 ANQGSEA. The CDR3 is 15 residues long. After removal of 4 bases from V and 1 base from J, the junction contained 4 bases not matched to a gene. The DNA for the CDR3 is TGCAGCGTTGCCCGGACAGGGGGCCGCACAGATACGCAGTATTTT. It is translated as CSVARTGGRTDTQYF.

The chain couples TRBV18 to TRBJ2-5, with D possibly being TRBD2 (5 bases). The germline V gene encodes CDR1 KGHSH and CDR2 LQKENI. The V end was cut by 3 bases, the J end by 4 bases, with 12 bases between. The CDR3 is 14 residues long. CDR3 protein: CASSPAGDPETQYF. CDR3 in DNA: TGTGCCAGCTCACCGGCCGGGGATCCAGAGACCCAGTACTTC.

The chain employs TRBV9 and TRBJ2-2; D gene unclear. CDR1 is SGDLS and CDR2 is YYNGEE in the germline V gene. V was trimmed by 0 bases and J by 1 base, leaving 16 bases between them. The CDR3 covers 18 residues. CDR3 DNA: TGTGCCAGCAGCGTAGAACTGTATCGAATTGAGAACACCGGGGAGCTGTTTTTT. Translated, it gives CASSVELYRIENTGELFF.

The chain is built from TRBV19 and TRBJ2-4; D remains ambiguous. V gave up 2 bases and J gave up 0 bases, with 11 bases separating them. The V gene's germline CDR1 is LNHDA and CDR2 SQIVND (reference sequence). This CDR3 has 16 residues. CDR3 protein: CASSITGPLAKNIQYF. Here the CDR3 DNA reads TGTGCCAGTAGTATAACCGGGCCTTTAGCCAAAAACATTCAGTACTTC. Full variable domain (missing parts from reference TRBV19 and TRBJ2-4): DGGITQSPKYLFRKEGQNVTLSCEQNLNHDAMYWYRQDPGQGLRLIYYSQIVNDFQKGDIAEGYSVSREKKESFPLTVTSAQKNPTAFYLCASSITGPLAKNIQYFGAGTRLSVL.

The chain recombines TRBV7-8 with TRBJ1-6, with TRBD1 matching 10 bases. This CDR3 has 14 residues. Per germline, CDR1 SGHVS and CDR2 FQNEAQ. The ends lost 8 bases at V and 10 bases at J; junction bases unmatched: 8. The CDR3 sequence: CASGTGTGVSPLHF. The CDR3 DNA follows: TGTGCCAGCGGCACCGGGACAGGGGTCTCACCCCTCCACTTT.

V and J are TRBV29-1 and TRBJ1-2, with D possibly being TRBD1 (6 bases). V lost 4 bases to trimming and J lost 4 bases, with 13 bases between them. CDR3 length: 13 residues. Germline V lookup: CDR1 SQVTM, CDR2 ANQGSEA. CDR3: CSVGTGLGYGYTF. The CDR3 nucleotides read TGCAGCGTTGGAACAGGGCTTGGCTATGGCTACACCTTC. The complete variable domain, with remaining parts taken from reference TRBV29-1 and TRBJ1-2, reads SAVISQKPSRDICQRGTSLTIQCQVDSQVTMMFWYRQQPGQSLTLIATANQGSEATYESGFVIDKFPISRPNLTFSTLTVSNMSPEDSSIYLCSVGTGLGYGYTFGSGTRLTVV.

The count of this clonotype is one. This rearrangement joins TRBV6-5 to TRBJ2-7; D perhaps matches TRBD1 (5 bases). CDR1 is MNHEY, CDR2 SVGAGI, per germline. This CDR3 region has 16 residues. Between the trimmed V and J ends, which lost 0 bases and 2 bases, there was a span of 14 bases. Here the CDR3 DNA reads TGTGCCAGCAGTTACTCCAGGGCAGCTCCAACCTACGAGCAGTACTTC. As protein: CASSYSRAAPTYEQYF.

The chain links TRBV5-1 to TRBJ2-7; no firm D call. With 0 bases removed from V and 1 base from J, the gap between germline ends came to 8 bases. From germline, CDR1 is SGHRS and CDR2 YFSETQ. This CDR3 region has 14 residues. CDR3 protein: CASSLERSSYEQYF. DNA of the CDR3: TGCGCCAGCAGCTTGGAACGGTCGTCCTACGAGCAGTACTTC.

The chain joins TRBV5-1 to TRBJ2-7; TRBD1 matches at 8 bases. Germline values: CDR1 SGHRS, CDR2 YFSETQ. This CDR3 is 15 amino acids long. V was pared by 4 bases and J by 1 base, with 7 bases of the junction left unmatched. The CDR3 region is CASSPTGEGSYEQYF. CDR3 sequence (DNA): TGCGCCAGCAGCCCGACAGGGGAAGGGTCCTACGAGCAGTACTTC.

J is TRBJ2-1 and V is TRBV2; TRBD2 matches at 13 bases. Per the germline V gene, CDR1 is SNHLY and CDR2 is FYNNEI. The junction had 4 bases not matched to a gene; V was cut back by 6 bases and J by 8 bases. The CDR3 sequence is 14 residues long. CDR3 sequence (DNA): TGTGCCAGCAGGGGACTAGCGGGGAAGGATGAGCAGTTCTTC. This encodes CASRGLAGKDEQFF.

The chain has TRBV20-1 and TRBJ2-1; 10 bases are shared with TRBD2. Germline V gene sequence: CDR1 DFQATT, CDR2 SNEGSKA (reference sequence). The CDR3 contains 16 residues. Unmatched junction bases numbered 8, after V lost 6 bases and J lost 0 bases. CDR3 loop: CSANPIAGGSYNEQFF. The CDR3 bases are TGCAGTGCAAACCCTATAGCGGGGGGCTCCTACAATGAGCAGTTCTTC.